This record concerns one T cell receptor (beta chain) sequence. The germline V and J ends were trimmed by 3 bases and 2 bases, with 12 bases remaining between them. Germline V lookup: CDR1 LNHDA, CDR2 SQIVND (reference sequence). The CDR3 sequence is 15 residues long. The source of the sample is a study of cytomegalovirus exposure and HLA in healthy donors. Sequencing was performed with immunoSEQ multiplex PCR; in TCRdb, only in-frame clones are kept and a portion is missing. The repertoire holds about 100,000 clones, with less than 95% as singletons. The rearrangement joins TRBV19 to TRBJ2-3; D gene ambiguous. The sequencing sample was made of PBMCs. The clonotype originates from a young woman in good health and CMV-seronegative. CDR3 nucleotides: TGTGCCAGTAGTATCCTTAACACCCCCACAGATACGCAGTATTTT. This translates into CASSILNTPTDTQYF.